The clone carrying this T cell receptor beta chain was observed many times. It was RNA transcripts that yielded the amplified TCR beta CDR3 regions. During a first-round RT-PCR of the TCR CDR3, the HTBI primer set was used. TCRdb called the multiplex PCR reads again in MiXCR, with one record for every CDR3 protein. The table shows roughly 800,000 distinct CDR3 sequences, with 38% occurring only once. This sample was included in a study of T cells in Graves' hyperthyroidism and ophthalmopathy. Clinical symptoms, serum thyroxine and TRAb, thyroid ultrasound and orbital computed tomography together formed the diagnostic basis. CDR1 is MNHNS and CDR2 is SASEGT in the germline V gene. The CDR3 is 15 amino acids. Trimming removed 4 bases from V and 4 bases from J; junction bases left unmatched: 2.

The sample consisted of blood. This chain joins TRBV6-1 and TRBJ2-5, with TRBD2 matching over 14 bases. The origin of this receptor is a man aged 18 to 35 with Graves' hyperthyroidism. The CDR3 is CASSGLAGGPETQYF. CDR3 coding DNA: TGTGCCAGCAGTGGACTAGCGGGGGGGCCAGAGACCCAGTACTTC.